A selection of T cell receptor beta chains follows, all from one sample in a study of CD8+ T cells in alopecia areata. Repertoires were generated with immunoSEQ multiplex PCR, while TCRdb's copy carries only in-frame clones and drops some. The sample includes about 210,000 clones, 66% of them seen just once. Here the sequenced sample was CD4+ T cells sorted from blood, taken around week 46, from a patient treated with tofacitinib. The receptors come from a human donor with alopecia areata. Each CDR3 is given with its conserved first and last residue. The D gene is left open where the match is weak. Clone size is given for some rows only: seen once, a few or many times, or a class if the clone is expanded.

>.|TRBJ2-1|TRBV7-2|once
CASSFQGNEQFF
TGTGCCAGCAGTTTTCAGGGTAATGAGCAGTTCTTC
>.|TRBJ1-2|TRBV30|.
CAWSGQVDSYGYTF
TGTGCCTGGAGTGGCCAGGTCGATAGCTATGGCTACACCTTC
>TRBD2|TRBJ2-7|TRBV6-6|once
CASFKGGGPYEQYF
TGTGCCAGCTTTAAGGGCGGGGGTCCCTACGAGCAGTACTTC
>TRBD1|TRBJ2-1|TRBV25-1|.
CASRFDRGNGEQFF
TGTGCCAGCAGGTTTGACAGGGGGAATGGTGAGCAGTTCTTC
>.|TRBJ1-3|TRBV2|.
CASSRGVEKRNTIYF
TGTGCCAGCAGTCGGGGGGTGGAAAAACGAAACACCATATATTTT
>.|TRBJ1-1|TRBV29-1|.
CSVSPGLANTEAFF
TGCAGCGTTTCACCAGGGTTAGCGAACACTGAAGCTTTCTTT
>.|TRBJ1-1|TRBV29-1|.
CSVEGGSEAFF
TGCAGCGTTGAAGGCGGGTCTGAAGCTTTCTTT
>.|TRBJ1-1|TRBV29-1|.
CSAQVYGNTEAFF
TGCAGCGCCCAGGTGTACGGGAACACTGAAGCTTTCTTT
>.|TRBJ1-5|TRBV9|once
CASSVGVMDQPQHF
TGTGCCAGCAGCGTAGGGGTGATGGATCAGCCCCAGCATTTT
>.|TRBJ2-3|TRBV7-3|few
CASSLKGGWTDTQYF
TGTGCCAGCAGCTTAAAAGGGGGGTGGACAGATACGCAGTATTTT
>.|TRBJ2-7|TRBV18|once
CASSSYDEQYF
TGTGCCAGCTCAAGCTATGACGAGCAGTACTTC
>TRBD2|TRBJ2-3|TRBV29-1|few
CSVDWRGGTDTQYF
TGCAGCGTTGATTGGCGGGGGGGCACAGATACGCAGTATTTT
>.|TRBJ2-2|TRBV30|.
CAWSVRLAIGELFF
TGTGCCTGGAGTGTACGGCTAGCCATCGGGGAGCTGTTTTTT
>TRBD1|TRBJ1-2|TRBV4-1|.
CASSPGGNFYGYTF
TGCGCCAGCAGCCCAGGGGGAAATTTCTATGGCTACACCTTC
>.|TRBJ2-1|TRBV5-1|once
CASRSGIVGNEQFF
TGCGCCAGCAGATCGGGAATCGTGGGCAATGAGCAGTTCTTC
>TRBD2|TRBJ2-1|TRBV6-6|few
CASRTLGGASYNEQFF
TGTGCCAGCAGAACTCTCGGGGGGGCCTCCTACAATGAGCAGTTCTTC